The rows below give T cell receptor beta chains drawn from one sample of a study of identical twins. TCRdb reprocessed the 5' RACE reads with MiXCR, giving one entry per CDR3 protein. The repertoire holds around 650,000 distinct CDR3 sequences, with 7.1% as singletons. These data were likewise used in another study, on yellow fever vaccine responses in identical twins.

Sequenced input: PBMCs. Receptor source: a woman aged 18-29 years in good health. Both conserved end residues are part of each CDR3. D genes are given only for firm matches. For some rows the clone size is stated as once, few or many, or as a class when expanded; others skip it.

J gene	D gene	V gene	CDR3 length	clone size	CDR3 DNA	CDR3 protein
TRBJ2-7	TRBD1	TRBV7-2	15	-	TGTGCCAGCAGCCCTCAGGGACAGGGGGGCTACGAGCAGTACTTC	CASSPQGQGGYEQYF
TRBJ2-3	-	TRBV11-1	15	-	TGTGCCAGCAGCTTAGCCGCGGCAGTAACAGATACGCAGTATTTT	CASSLAAAVTDTQYF
TRBJ2-6	TRBD2	TRBV5-1	18	few	TGCGCCAGCAAGCGGGGGACATCCGTTAGTTCTGGGGCCAACGTCCTGACTTTC	CASKRGTSVSSGANVLTF
TRBJ2-1	TRBD1	TRBV3-1	15	few	TGTGCCAGCAGCCAAGGACAGGGGGCGACCGATGAGCAGTTCTTC	CASSQGQGATDEQFF
TRBJ2-2	-	TRBV5-1	14	few	TGCGCCAGCGCCGCTTTCTCGAACACCGGGGAGCTGTTTTTT	CASAAFSNTGELFF
TRBJ2-1	-	TRBV20-1	12	many	TGCAGTGCTAGGGACGGCTTCAATGAGCAGTTCTTC	CSARDGFNEQFF
TRBJ1-1	-	TRBV2	13	many	TGTGCCAGCGGGAAAGAAGTACAACTTGGAGCTTTCTTT	CASGKEVQLGAFF
TRBJ2-7	-	TRBV7-3	14	few	TGTGCCAGCAGCTTAGGGGAAGGCGGGCCCGAGCAGTACTTC	CASSLGEGGPEQYF
TRBJ2-3	-	TRBV20-1	15	few	TGCAGTGCTAGAGGAAGGTCCGTTATCACAGATACGCAGTATTTT	CSARGRSVITDTQYF
TRBJ2-7	-	TRBV24-1	14	few	TGTGCCACCAGTGATTTGCACAGGCCTCACGAGCAGTACTTC	CATSDLHRPHEQYF
TRBJ2-1	-	TRBV28	12	-	TGTGCCAGCAGATTTGGTTACACCCGTCCGATCTTC	CASRFGYTRPIF
TRBJ1-4	-	TRBV7-9	16	many	TGTGCCAGCAGCTTACAGCGGCAGGGAACTAATGAAAAACTGTTTTTT	CASSLQRQGTNEKLFF
TRBJ2-1	TRBD2	TRBV20-1	16	-	TGCTGTGCTAGAGGGGGGACTAGCGGTAAATACAATGAGCAGTTCTTC	CCARGGTSGKYNEQFF
TRBJ2-2	-	TRBV7-8	14	few	TGTGCCAGCAGCTTTATAACAGACACCGGGGAGCTGTTTTTT	CASSFITDTGELFF
TRBJ2-5	TRBD1	TRBV18	15	-	TGTGCCAGCTCACCACCGGGACAGGGGAAATGGTCCCAGTACTTC	CASSPPGQGKWSQYF
TRBJ1-1	-	TRBV12-3/TRBV12-4	13	few	TGTGCCAGCAGTTTAGCGCTAACGGGGGGTGCTTTCTTT	CASSLALTGGAFF
TRBJ2-1	-	TRBV7-6	13	-	TGTGCCAGCAGCCGGGACCCAATTAATGAGCAGTTCTTC	CASSRDPINEQFF
TRBJ2-3	-	TRBV20-1	17	-	TGCAGTGCTAGAGATCCTCAGACAGCCTCTAGCACAGATACGCAGTATTTT	CSARDPQTASSTDTQYF
TRBJ2-3	TRBD2	TRBV7-2	17	-	TGTGCCAGCAGCCTTTACCAAATTAGCGGGAAAGCAGATACGCAGTATTTT	CASSLYQISGKADTQYF
TRBJ2-2	TRBD2	TRBV5-1	17	-	TGCGCCAGCAGCTTGGCCCCTACTAGCGGGAACACCGGGGAGCTGTTTTTT	CASSLAPTSGNTGELFF